These 5 T cell receptor beta chains share one sample of origin, sequenced in a study of T cells in Graves' hyperthyroidism and ophthalmopathy. RNA transcripts yielded amplified TCR beta CDR3 regions. A set of HTBI primers served as the primers for a first-round RT-PCR of the TCR CDR3. MiXCR was run by TCRdb on the multiplex PCR reads, yielding one entry per CDR3 protein. The sample has more than 450,000 distinct CDR3 sequences, 14% seen once. The sequencing input was blood. These receptors all come from a woman between 40 and 50 years old with Graves' hyperthyroidism.

The chain has TRBV28 and TRBJ1-2, with 7 bases matching TRBD1. The V segment lost 6 bases and the J segment 7 bases; nucleotides outside the gene matches: 11. This CDR3 contains 14 residues. Germline V gene sequence: CDR1 MDHEN, CDR2 SYDVKM. This chain's CDR3 is CASSVTGPRLGYTF. As DNA, the CDR3 is TGTGCCAGCAGCGTGACAGGGCCTAGACTTGGCTACACCTTC.

The CDR3: CASMAGGGLNSYEQYF. The DNA for the CDR3 is TGCGCCAGCATGGCCGGAGGTGGACTGAACTCCTACGAGCAGTACTTC. The chain joins TRBV5-1 to TRBJ2-7; D is perhaps TRBD2 (5 bases). Deletions cut 6 bases from V and 0 bases from J, with 19 bases between. Germline CDR1 and CDR2: SGHRS and YFSETQ. CDR3 length: 16 amino acids.

This clonotype was seen repeatedly, ten times or more. The chain links TRBV2 to TRBJ2-3; TRBD2 matches at 9 bases. The CDR3 length is 13 residues. The germline V gene encodes CDR1 SNHLY and CDR2 FYNNEI. DNA for the CDR3: TGTGCTAGCGGGGGACTCAGCACAGATACGCAGTATTTT. This sequence encodes CASGGLSTDTQYF.

This clonotype showed up many times. The gene calls are TRBV5-1 and TRBJ1-1; TRBD1 is a possible D gene (6 bases). Germline-derived CDR1 and CDR2 are SGHRS and YFSETQ. V was trimmed by 0 bases and J by 0 bases, leaving 12 bases between them. The CDR3 consists of 16 residues. Here the CDR3 reads CASSLEPGAMNTEAFF. The CDR3 DNA is TGCGCCAGCAGCTTGGAACCGGGGGCAATGAACACTGAAGCTTTCTTT.

This clonotype was detected a few times. This sequence joins TRBV10-3 and TRBJ2-3; the match to TRBD2 covers 12 bases. Germline loops: CDR1 ENHRY, CDR2 SYGVKD. The ends lost 6 bases at V and 6 bases at J; junction bases unmatched: 4. This CDR3 has 14 residues. Here the CDR3 reads CAIRALAGGDTQYF. As DNA, the CDR3 is TGTGCCATCAGGGCTCTAGCGGGAGGGGATACGCAGTATTTT.